This T cell receptor (beta chain) was captured by sequencing in a study of T cells in Graves' hyperthyroidism and ophthalmopathy. This clonotype was seen at least ten times. Regions amplified from RNA transcripts were the TCR beta CDR3 regions. HTBI primers were employed in a first-round RT-PCR of the TCR CDR3. One entry per CDR3 protein results from TCRdb running MiXCR on the multiplex PCR reads. The profile covers roughly 510,000 distinct CDR3 sequences, with around 43% appearing a single time and 44% taken by the ten largest. Patients were excluded because of uncontrolled infection, other autoimmune disease, pregnancy or lactation. Clinical symptoms, serum thyroxine, TRAb, thyroid ultrasound and orbital computed tomography informed diagnoses. CDR3 length: 16 residues. J gave up 5 bases and V 4 bases, and 12 bases lay outside the gene matches. Germline assignment: CDR1 SGHRS and CDR2 YFSETQ.

The V gene is TRBV5-1, the J gene TRBJ1-1; 9 bases map to TRBD1. The sequence came from an adult woman with Graves' disease, either hyperthyroidism or ophthalmopathy (not recorded which). Material for sequencing was peripheral blood or thyroid tissue (not recorded which). The CDR3 sequence is CASSKQQGASGTEAFF. The CDR3 nucleotides are TGCGCCAGCAGCAAACAACAGGGGGCGAGCGGTACTGAAGCTTTCTTT. Filled out from reference TRBV5-1 and TRBJ1-1, the complete variable domain reads KAGVTQTPRYLIKTRGQQVTLSCSPISGHRSVSWYQQTPGQGLQFLFEYFSETQRNKGNFPGRFSGRQFSNSRSEMNVSTLELGDSALYLCASSKQQGASGTEAFFGQGTRLTVV.